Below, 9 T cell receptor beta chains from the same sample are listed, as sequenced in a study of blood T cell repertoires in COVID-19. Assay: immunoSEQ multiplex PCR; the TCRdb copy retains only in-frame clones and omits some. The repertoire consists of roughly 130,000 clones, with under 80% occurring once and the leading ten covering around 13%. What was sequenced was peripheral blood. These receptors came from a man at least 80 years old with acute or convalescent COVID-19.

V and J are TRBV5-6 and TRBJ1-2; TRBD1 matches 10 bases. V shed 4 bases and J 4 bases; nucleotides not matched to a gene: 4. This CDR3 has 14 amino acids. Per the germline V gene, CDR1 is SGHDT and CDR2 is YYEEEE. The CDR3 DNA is TGTGCCAGCAGCCTGGACAGGGGGAGCTATGGCTACACCTTC. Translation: CASSLDRGSYGYTF.

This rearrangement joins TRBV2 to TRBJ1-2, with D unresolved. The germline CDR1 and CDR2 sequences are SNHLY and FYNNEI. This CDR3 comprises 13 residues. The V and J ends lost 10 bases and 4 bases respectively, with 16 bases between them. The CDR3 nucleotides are TGTGCCACCTCCATACTAGGCCTCTATGGCTACACCTTC. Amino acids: CATSILGLYGYTF.

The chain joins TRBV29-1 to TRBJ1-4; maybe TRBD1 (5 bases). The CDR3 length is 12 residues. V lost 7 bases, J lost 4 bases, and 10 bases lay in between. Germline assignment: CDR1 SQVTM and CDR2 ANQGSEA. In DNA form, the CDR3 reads TGCAGCGCGGGACGGGTTAATGAAAAACTGTTTTTT. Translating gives CSAGRVNEKLFF.

CDR3: CASSDFEGALGTEAFF. The DNA of the CDR3 is TGTGCCAGCAGTGATTTCGAGGGCGCCCTGGGCACTGAAGCTTTCTTT. This chain links TRBV6-1 with TRBJ1-1; D ambiguous. Between the trimmed V and J ends, which lost 3 bases and 4 bases, there was a span of 18 bases. The germline V gene has CDR1 MNHNS and CDR2 SASEGT. The CDR3 is made up of 16 amino acids.

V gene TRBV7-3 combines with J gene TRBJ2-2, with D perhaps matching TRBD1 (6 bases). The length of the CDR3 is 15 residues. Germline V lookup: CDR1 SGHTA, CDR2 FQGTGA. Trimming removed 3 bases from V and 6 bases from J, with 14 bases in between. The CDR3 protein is CASSFTGTGAGELFF. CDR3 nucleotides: TGTGCCAGCAGCTTCACAGGGACCGGGGCCGGGGAGCTGTTTTTT. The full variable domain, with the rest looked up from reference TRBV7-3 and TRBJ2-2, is GAGVSQTPSNKVTEKGKYVELRCDPISGHTALYWYRQSLGQGPEFLIYFQGTGAADDSGLPNDRFFAVRPEGSVSTLKIQRTERGDSAVYLCASSFTGTGAGELFFGEGSRLTVL.

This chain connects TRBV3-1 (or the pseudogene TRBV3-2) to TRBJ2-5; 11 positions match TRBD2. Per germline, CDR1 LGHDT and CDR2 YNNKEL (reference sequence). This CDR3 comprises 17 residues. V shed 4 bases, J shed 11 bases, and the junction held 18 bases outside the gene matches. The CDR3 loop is CASSRATLLAGEPRQYF. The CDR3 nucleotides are TGTGCCAGCAGCCGAGCTACCTTACTAGCGGGGGAGCCAAGGCAGTACTTC.

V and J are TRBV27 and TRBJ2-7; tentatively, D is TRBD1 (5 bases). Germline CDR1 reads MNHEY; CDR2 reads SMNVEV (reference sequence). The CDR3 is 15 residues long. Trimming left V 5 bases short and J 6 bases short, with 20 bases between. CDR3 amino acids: CASSGAPTGVAEQYF. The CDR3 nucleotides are TGTGCCAGCAGTGGGGCGCCCACTGGGGTGGCCGAGCAGTACTTC.

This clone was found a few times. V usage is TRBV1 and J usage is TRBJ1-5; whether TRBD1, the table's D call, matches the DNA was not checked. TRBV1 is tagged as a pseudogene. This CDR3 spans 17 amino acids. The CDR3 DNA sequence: TGCACCAGCAGCCCGGGACAGGGGGCATATAGCAATCAGCCCCAGCATTTT. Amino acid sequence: CTSSPGQGAYSNQPQHF.

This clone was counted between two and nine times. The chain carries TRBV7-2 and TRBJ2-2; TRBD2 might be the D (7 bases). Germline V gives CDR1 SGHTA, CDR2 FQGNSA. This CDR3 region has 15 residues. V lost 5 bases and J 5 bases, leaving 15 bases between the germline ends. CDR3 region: CASSPAGARTGELFF. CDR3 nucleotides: TGTGCCAGCAGCCCGGCGGGGGCTAGGACCGGGGAGCTGTTTTTT. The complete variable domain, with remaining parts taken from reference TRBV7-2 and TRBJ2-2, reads GAGVSQSPSNKVTEKGKDVELRCDPISGHTALYWYRQSLGQGLEFLIYFQGNSAPDKSGLPSDRFSAERTGGSVSTLTIQRTQQEDSAVYLCASSPAGARTGELFFGEGSRLTVL.